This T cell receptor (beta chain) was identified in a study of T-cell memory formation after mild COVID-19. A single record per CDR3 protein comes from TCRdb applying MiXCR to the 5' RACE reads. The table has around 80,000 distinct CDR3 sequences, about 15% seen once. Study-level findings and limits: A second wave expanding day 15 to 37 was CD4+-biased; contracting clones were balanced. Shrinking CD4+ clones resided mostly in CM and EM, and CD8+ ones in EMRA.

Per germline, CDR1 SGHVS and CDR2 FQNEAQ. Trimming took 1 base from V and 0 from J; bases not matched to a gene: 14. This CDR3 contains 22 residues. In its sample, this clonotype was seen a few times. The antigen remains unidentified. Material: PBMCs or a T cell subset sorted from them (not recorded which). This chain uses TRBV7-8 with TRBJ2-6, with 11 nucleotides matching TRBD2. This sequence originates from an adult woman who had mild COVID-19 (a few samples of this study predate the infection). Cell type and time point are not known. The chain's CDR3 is CASSLGGLAVPYESSGANVLTF. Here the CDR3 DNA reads TGTGCCAGCAGCTTAGGGGGACTAGCGGTCCCCTACGAGTCCTCTGGGGCCAACGTCCTGACTTTC.